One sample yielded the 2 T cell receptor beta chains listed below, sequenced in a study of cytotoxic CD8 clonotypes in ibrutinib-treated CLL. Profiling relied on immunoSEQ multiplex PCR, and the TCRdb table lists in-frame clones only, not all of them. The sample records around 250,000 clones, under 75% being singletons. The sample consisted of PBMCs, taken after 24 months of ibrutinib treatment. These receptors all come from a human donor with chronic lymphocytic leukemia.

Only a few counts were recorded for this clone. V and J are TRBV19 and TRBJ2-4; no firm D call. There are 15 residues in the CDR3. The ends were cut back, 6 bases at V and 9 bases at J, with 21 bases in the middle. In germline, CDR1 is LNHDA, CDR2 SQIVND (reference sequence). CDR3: CASSLLSVGTGIQYF. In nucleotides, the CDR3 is TGTGCCAGTAGCCTACTTTCGGTGGGAACTGGCATTCAGTACTTC.

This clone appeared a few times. The CDR3 protein is CASSYSSGRDEQYF. CDR3 in DNA: TGCGCCAGCAGCTATTCTAGCGGGAGAGACGAGCAGTACTTC. The chain carries TRBV5-1 and TRBJ2-7, with TRBD2 identical over 10 bases. This CDR3 has 14 amino acids. The V segment lost 3 bases and the J segment 5 bases; nucleotides outside the gene matches: 5. Germline values: CDR1 SGHRS, CDR2 YFSETQ.